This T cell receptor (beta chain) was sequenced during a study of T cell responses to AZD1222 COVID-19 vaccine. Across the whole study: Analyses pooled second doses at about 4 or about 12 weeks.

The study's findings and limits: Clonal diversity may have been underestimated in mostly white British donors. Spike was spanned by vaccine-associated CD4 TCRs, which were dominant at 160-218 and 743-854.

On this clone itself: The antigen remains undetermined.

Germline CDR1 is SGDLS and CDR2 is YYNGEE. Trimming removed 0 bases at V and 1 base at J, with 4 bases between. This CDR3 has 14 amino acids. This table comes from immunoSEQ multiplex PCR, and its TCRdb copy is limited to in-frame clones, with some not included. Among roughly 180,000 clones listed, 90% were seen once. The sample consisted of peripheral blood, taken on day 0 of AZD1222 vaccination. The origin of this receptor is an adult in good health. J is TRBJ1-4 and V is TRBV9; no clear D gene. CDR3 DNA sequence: TGTGCCAGCAGCGTAGCTATAACTAATGAAAAACTGTTTTTT. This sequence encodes CASSVAITNEKLFF.